This TCR beta chain was captured by sequencing in a study of blood T cell repertoires in COVID-19. At the level of the study: The origin of the acute and convalescent COVID-19 samples was the United States, Italy and Spain.

Only one count was recorded for this clone. Germline V gene sequence: CDR1 SGHTS, CDR2 YDEGEE. There are 13 residues in the CDR3. The V gene lost 2 bases and the J gene lost 8 bases, with 13 bases spanning the gap. Method: immunoSEQ multiplex PCR; TCRdb's copy keeps in-frame clones and lacks some. This table holds 150,000 to 200,000 clones, about 86% found once. This rearrangement joins TRBV5-8 to TRBJ1-2; D perhaps matches TRBD1 (5 bases). The sequenced material came from peripheral blood. The TCR sequence derives from a man in his sixties with acute or convalescent COVID-19. The CDR3 here is CASSLLWRDGYTF. The DNA of the CDR3 is TGTGCCAGCAGCTTATTGTGGAGGGACGGCTACACCTTC.